Listed below are T cell receptor beta chains from one sample, sequenced in a study of blood T cell repertoires in COVID-19. This table comes from immunoSEQ multiplex PCR, and its TCRdb copy is limited to in-frame clones, with some not included. The sample contains around 170,000 clones, around 83% of which appear only once. Source material: peripheral blood. The source of these receptors is a woman in her 30s with active or convalescent COVID-19. Both conserved end residues are part of each CDR3. A D gene is named only where the DNA matches it firmly. Expanded clones are given a class, and other clones once, few, many or no size at all.

V,J,D,length,size,DNA,CDR3
TRBV11-2,TRBJ1-2,.,15,.,TGTGCCAGCAGCTTAGGAAGTTCCGGGGGACCGGGCTACACCTTC,CASSLGSSGGPGYTF
TRBV18,TRBJ1-1,.,14,.,TGTGCCAGCTCAATAACAGGGAGTAACACTGAAGCTTTCTTT,CASSITGSNTEAFF
TRBV6-5,TRBJ1-6,.,15,.,TGTGCCAGCAGTTACACCGGGCAGGGAAGACGACCCCTCCACTTT,CASSYTGQGRRPLHF
TRBV5-8,TRBJ2-3,.,14,.,TGTGCCAGCAGCTTGCTGGGGGGTACTGATACGCAGTATTTT,CASSLLGGTDTQYF
TRBV4-1,TRBJ2-5,TRBD1,14,.,TGCGCCAGCAGCAAGACAGGGGGGTGGGAGACCCAGTACTTC,CASSKTGGWETQYF
TRBV28,TRBJ1-5,.,15,.,TGTGCCAGCAGTCCTACAGGTTATAGCAATCAGCCCCAGCATTTT,CASSPTGYSNQPQHF
TRBV27,TRBJ2-7,TRBD1,14,.,TGTGCCAGCAGGCGGACAGGGGGACTACTCGAGCAGTACTTC,CASRRTGGLLEQYF
TRBV27,TRBJ1-2,.,10,.,TGTGCCAGCATCCTCGATGGCTACACCTTC,CASILDGYTF
TRBV25-1,TRBJ2-2,TRBD2,16,.,TGTGCCAGCAGCGACAGCGGGGGGGCCGGAACCGGGGAGCTGTTTTTT,CASSDSGGAGTGELFF
TRBV19,TRBJ2-1,.,16,.,TGTGCCAGCTCACCGAGCGGCGCAGTCTCCTACAATGAGCAGTTCTTC,CASSPSGAVSYNEQFF
TRBV5-6,TRBJ1-6,TRBD1,14,once,TGTGCCAGCAGCTGGACAGGGTATAATTCACCCCTCCACTTT,CASSWTGYNSPLHF
TRBV10-3,TRBJ2-5,TRBD1,16,once,TGTGCCATCAGTGAGTGGGGACAGCGACACCAAGAGACCCAGTACTTC,CAISEWGQRHQETQYF
TRBV7-8,TRBJ2-5,TRBD1,16,.,TGTGCCAGCAGCTCTCCCGGGACAGGGTGGGTTGTGACCCAGTACTTC,CASSSPGTGWVVTQYF
TRBV19,TRBJ2-1,.,14,.,TGTGCCAGTAGTATTGCCAGCGGAGACAATGAGCAGTTCTTC,CASSIASGDNEQFF
TRBV2,TRBJ2-1,TRBD1,15,.,TGTGCCAGCAGTCCCCGACAGGGGGGATACAATGAGCAGTTCTTC,CASSPRQGGYNEQFF
TRBV3-1/TRBV3-2,TRBJ1-2,TRBD1,16,once,TGTGCCAGCAGCCAGGCCCGGGACAGGGCTAACTATGGCTACACCTTC,CASSQARDRANYGYTF
TRBV19,TRBJ1-2,.,17,.,TGTGCCAGTAGTATCGGCGGCAGGGGCCGGGCCGAGTATGGCTACACCTTC,CASSIGGRGRAEYGYTF
TRBV12-3/TRBV12-4,TRBJ1-6,.,12,.,TGTGCCAGCAGTTCGACAGGTCTGGCCCTCCACTTT,CASSSTGLALHF
TRBV21-1,TRBJ1-2,.,18,.,TGTGCCAGCAGCAAAGCGGGAACGTATGGAGGGGGGGGCTATGGCTACACCTTC,CASSKAGTYGGGGYGYTF
TRBV10-2,TRBJ2-7,.,14,.,TGCGCCAGCAGTGAGACAGGGTTGTCCTACGAGCAGTACTTC,CASSETGLSYEQYF
TRBV14,TRBJ2-4,TRBD1,13,.,TGTGCCAGCAGCTACAACAGGGGAATCTTTCAGTACTTC,CASSYNRGIFQYF
TRBV9,TRBJ1-2,.,16,once,TGTGCCAGCAGCGTAGACTTAGGCACTACTAACTATGGCTACACCTTC,CASSVDLGTTNYGYTF
TRBV6-2/TRBV6-3,TRBJ1-5,.,18,.,TGTGCCAGCAGTTATCCACAGGTAGGGCCCCCGGGCAATCAGCCCCAGCATTTT,CASSYPQVGPPGNQPQHF
TRBV3-1/TRBV3-2,TRBJ2-1,.,11,.,TGTGCCAGCAGCCAAGATGAGGAGCAGTTCTTC,CASSQDEEQFF
TRBV7-2,TRBJ1-5,TRBD1,16,.,TGTGCCAGCAGCTTCACCGGGACAGGGGTTGGTCAGCCCCAGCATTTT,CASSFTGTGVGQPQHF
TRBV13,TRBJ2-7,TRBD1,20,few,TGTGCCAGCAGCTTAGGCTGGGGGAGGACAGGGCCAGAACTTTCATACGAGCAGTACTTC,CASSLGWGRTGPELSYEQYF
TRBV5-1,TRBJ2-3,.,18,.,TGCGCCAGCAGCTTGGTTATTTCCGGCGGGACTTCCACAGATACGCAGTATTTT,CASSLVISGGTSTDTQYF
TRBV11-2,TRBJ2-1,.,12,.,TGTGCCAGCAGCTCCCGCCTAGCGGAGCAGTTCTTC,CASSSRLAEQFF
TRBV12-2,TRBJ2-7,.,16,.,TGTGCAAGTCGCTTATCTTCGGGACACGTCTACTACGAGCAGTACTTC,CASRLSSGHVYYEQYF
TRBV3-1/TRBV3-2,TRBJ2-5,TRBD2,15,.,TGTGCCAGCAGCCAAAGACTAGCGGGGAAAGAGACCCAGTACTTC,CASSQRLAGKETQYF
TRBV4-1,TRBJ1-1,.,15,once,TGCGCCAGCAGCCAAAGGCAGGCCCTGAACACTGAAGCTTTCTTT,CASSQRQALNTEAFF
TRBV6-2/TRBV6-3,TRBJ1-1,.,12,few,TGTGCCAGCAGCCACAGGGTCACTGAAGCTTTCTTT,CASSHRVTEAFF
TRBV16,TRBJ1-2,TRBD1,12,once,TGTGCCAGCAGCCGGACAGGGGGATGGTACACCTTC,CASSRTGGWYTF
TRBV25-1,TRBJ2-5,.,15,.,TGTGCCAGCAGTGAATACGAGGGCAGGTGGGAGACCCAGTACTTC,CASSEYEGRWETQYF
TRBV30,TRBJ2-1,.,12,.,TGTGCCTGGAGTGCAGCAGGGGCTGAGCAGTTCTTC,CAWSAAGAEQFF
TRBV10-2,TRBJ2-7,.,14,.,TGCGCCAGCAGTTCGGGTAGCCTCCTCTACGAGCAGTACTTC,CASSSGSLLYEQYF
TRBV18,TRBJ2-3,TRBD1,15,.,TGTGCCAGCTCACCAACAGGGGATAAGCCAATTACGCAGTATTTT,CASSPTGDKPITQYF
TRBV2,TRBJ1-2,.,13,.,TGTGCCAGCGCAGAGATCGAGGTCTATGGCTACACCTTC,CASAEIEVYGYTF
TRBV10-3,TRBJ2-1,.,13,.,TGTGCCATCAAGCCGGGAGACTACAATGAGCAGTTCTTC,CAIKPGDYNEQFF
TRBV28,TRBJ2-5,TRBD2,16,.,TGTGCCAGCTCCGTCACATCGGGGGGGGCCTGGGAGACCCAGTACTTC,CASSVTSGGAWETQYF
TRBV28,TRBJ2-1,TRBD2,13,.,TGTGCCAGCAGAGATCCCGGGACTAGCGTGCAGTTCTTC,CASRDPGTSVQFF
TRBV6-2/TRBV6-3,TRBJ2-5,.,15,.,TGTGCCAGCAGTTACTCAGGACTATTCCAAGAGACCCAGTACTTC,CASSYSGLFQETQYF
TRBV2,TRBJ2-5,.,15,.,TGTGCCAGCAGTGAAGCCTACGGGGGTGGGGAGACCCAGTACTTC,CASSEAYGGGETQYF
TRBV15,TRBJ2-5,TRBD1,14,.,TGTGCCACCAGCACTCGGACAGGGCGGGAGACCCAGTACTTC,CATSTRTGRETQYF
TRBV30,TRBJ1-1,.,12,.,TGTGCCTGGAGTGTAATGGCAGGAGAAGCTTTCTTT,CAWSVMAGEAFF
TRBV5-8,TRBJ1-1,TRBD1,16,.,TGTGCCAGCAGCCCGAATCTTGGGACAGCGAACACTGAAGCTTTCTTT,CASSPNLGTANTEAFF
TRBV6-5,TRBJ1-2,.,15,.,TGTGCCAGCAGGTCAGGGGCCGGTGGCAGCTATGGCTACACCTTC,CASRSGAGGSYGYTF
TRBV30,TRBJ2-1,TRBD1,14,.,TGTGCCTGGAGTGTAGGGTCCCCGGGACAGGGGGAGTTCTTC,CAWSVGSPGQGEFF
TRBV5-1,TRBJ2-7,.,14,.,TGCGCCAGCAGCTTGGGACAAAGTTTGGACGAGCAGTACTTC,CASSLGQSLDEQYF
TRBV6-6,TRBJ2-4,TRBD2,16,.,TGTGCCAGCAGTTACAAGGCGCGGGAGCCGCAAAACATTCAGTACTTC,CASSYKAREPQNIQYF